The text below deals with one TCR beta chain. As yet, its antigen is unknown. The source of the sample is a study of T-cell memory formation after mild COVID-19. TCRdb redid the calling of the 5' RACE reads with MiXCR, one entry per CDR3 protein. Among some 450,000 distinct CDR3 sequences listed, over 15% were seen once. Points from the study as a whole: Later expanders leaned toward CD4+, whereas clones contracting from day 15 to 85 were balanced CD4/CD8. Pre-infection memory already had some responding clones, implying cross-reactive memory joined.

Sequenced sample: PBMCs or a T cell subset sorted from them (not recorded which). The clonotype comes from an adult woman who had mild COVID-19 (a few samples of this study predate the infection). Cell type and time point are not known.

The CDR3 loop reads CASSTTNTGELFF. The CDR3 region has the DNA TGTGCCAGCAGCACAACGAACACCGGGGAGCTGTTTTTT. This chain links TRBV12-3 or TRBV12-4 with TRBJ2-2; D uncertain. Trimming cost V 6 bases and J 0 bases, with 5 bases left between them. The CDR3 is 13 residues long.